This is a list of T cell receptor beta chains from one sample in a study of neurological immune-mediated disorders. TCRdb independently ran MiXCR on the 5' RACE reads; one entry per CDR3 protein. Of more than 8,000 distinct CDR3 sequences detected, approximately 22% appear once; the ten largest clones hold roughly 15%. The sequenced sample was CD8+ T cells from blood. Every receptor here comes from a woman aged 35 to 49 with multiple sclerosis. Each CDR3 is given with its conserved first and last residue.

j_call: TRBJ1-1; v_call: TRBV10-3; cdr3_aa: CAISLDGNTEAFF
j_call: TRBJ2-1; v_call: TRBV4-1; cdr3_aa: CASSPAGGRYNEQFF
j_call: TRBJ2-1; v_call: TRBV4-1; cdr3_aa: CASSQDGGTEQFF
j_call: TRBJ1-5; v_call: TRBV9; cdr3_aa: CASSVVGNQPQHF
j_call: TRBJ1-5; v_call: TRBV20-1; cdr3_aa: CSAPDGNSNQPQHF
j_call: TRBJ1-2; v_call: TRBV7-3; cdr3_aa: CASSSSGSYGYTF
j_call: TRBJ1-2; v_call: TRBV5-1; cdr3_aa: CASSLEEAPNYGYTF
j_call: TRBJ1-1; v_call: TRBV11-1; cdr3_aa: CASSSLIRGNTEAFF
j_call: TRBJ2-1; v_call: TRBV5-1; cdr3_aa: CASSLMGGRDEQFF
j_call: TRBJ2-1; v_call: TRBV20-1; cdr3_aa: CSAKVAGEYNEQFF
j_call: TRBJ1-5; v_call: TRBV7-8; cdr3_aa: CASSLGWADNQPQHF
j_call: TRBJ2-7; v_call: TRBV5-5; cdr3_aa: CASSLQAEQYF
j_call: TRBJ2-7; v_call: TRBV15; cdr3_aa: CATSRVGTYEQYF
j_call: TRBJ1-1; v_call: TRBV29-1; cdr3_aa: CSVPGITEAFF
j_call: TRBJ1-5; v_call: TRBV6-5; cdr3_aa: CASSYSGSQPQHF
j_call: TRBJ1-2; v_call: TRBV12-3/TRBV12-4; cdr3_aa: CASSWGQRDYGYTF
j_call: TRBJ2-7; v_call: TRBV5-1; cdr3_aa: CASSLLHEQYF